This TCR beta chain was identified in a study of T and B cells in COVID-19 patients (dated by TCRdb to about 2020). Looking at the study overall: Using TRB and IGH repertoire sequencing of peripheral blood, the study characterized adaptive immunity in COVID-19 patients who had active infection or had recovered. A recovered cohort included around 18 patients who provided 20 samples, and most of these patients had mild to moderate COVID-19 treated on an outpatient basis. The recovered cohort had a median age of roughly 34 years, compared with approximately 70 years in the active-infection cohort. Of the roughly 19 patients in the active-infection cohort, fewer than 15 were critically ill and needed mechanical ventilation or ECMO. In the active-infection cohort, about 90% of the roughly 20 patients had comorbidities linked to unfavorable COVID-19 outcome. Over 7 million TCR sequences were analysed from a TCR and BCR sequence repository that comprised some 40 patients and some 67 time points. A couple of patients belonged to both the recovered and active cohorts because samples were available from active disease and after recovery. For the repertoire analyses, the comparison was an age-matched reference group of some 40 healthy donors who were negative for COVID-19 antibodies. As many as 9 follow-up blood samples were collected from each patient, and in some individuals these samples spanned different disease stages. General study outcomes and caveats: Specific T cell subsets (CD4+/Treg/CD8+) and sorted SARS-CoV-2-responsive or tetramer+ T cells had not yet been sequenced, and the corresponding sequencing experiments were ongoing. A total of 2,000 to 2,500 exclusive TCR clusters, including over 25 low-pGen clusters, were found in the recovered cohort. It was stated that prospective validation of the reported TCR clusters was required before the clusters could be put to clinical use. Blood samples from mildly ill patients during symptoms and early samples from severe cases were scarce. TRB repertoires were highly clonal in active COVID-19, whereas diversity and richness at recovery rose above healthy donor levels. The cohort was considered too small for HLA contributions to COVID-19 susceptibility or severity to be assessed. Strongly skewed TRBV/TRBJ gene usage was reported in patients with COVID-19.

For sequencing, an Illumina MiSeq was employed. TRB rearrangements were amplified by multiplex PCR with BIOMED2 TRB-A/B primer pools. Illumina-compatible adapters and 7-nucleotide sample barcodes were attached to the amplicons in two consecutive PCRs. All library PCRs used Phusion HS II polymerase. The amplicons were purified from gel with the NucleoSpin Gel and PCR Clean-up kit, measured on Qubit, and then pooled at 4 to 5 nM. The quality of the amplicon pool was checked on an Agilent 2100 Bioanalyzer prior to Illumina next-generation sequencing. Per the original workflow: Annotation of TRB rearrangements was done in MiXCR 3.0.8 with the default MiXCR reference library. Non-productive reads and sequences with fewer than 2 reads were excluded, and each unique CDR3 nucleotide sequence counted as one clone. Clonality, diversity, richness and V-J gene usage were computed in R 3.5.1. GLIPH2 was used for TCR clustering by CDR3 similarity, and generation probabilities were calculated by OLGA. GLIPH2 clusters were kept only if they contained at least four unique TCR clonotypes found in at least three individuals. TCRdb ran its own pipeline on the public reads, namely fastp trimming at Q25 and MiXCR clone calling, and kept in-frame beta chains. Rows are combined by CDR3 protein, so each entry shows the most common genes and DNA. In this record, the V and J calls reflect TCRdb's handling and not the investigators' own analysis. The sample table records about 11,000 distinct CDR3 sequences; around 34% of these occur just once. 18% of the sample is in the top ten clones.

Notes on this clonotype: Its antigen target is currently unknown. It has no much larger one-base neighbor in the sample; base qualities were not kept.

Clipping removes 5 bases from V and 5 bases from J, with 9 as the unmatched junction base count. Via the germline V gene, CDR1 is SGHTA and CDR2 FQGNSA. Taken from cysteine to phenylalanine, the CDR3 has 16 residues. Solely the CDR3 DNA is kept, with 48 bases framed from the first base. Genomic DNA extracted from blood, in amounts of about 240-550 ng, served as the starting material for amplifying TRB repertoires. Sequencing was performed on blood. This clonotype originated in a human donor with active COVID-19. The V gene is TRBV7-2 and the J gene is TRBJ1-6; 7 junctional bases match TRBD1. The CDR3: CASSLLRQGDNSPLHF. Read as DNA, the sequence is TGTGCCAGCAGCCTACTCCGACAGGGAGATAATTCACCCCTCCACTTT.